This T cell receptor beta chain was recovered during a study of beta chain features in type 1 diabetes. Study-level findings and limits: Moderate yet significant TCRB CDR3 shortening was seen in Type 1 diabetes patients in all four CD4+ subsets. In cDNA sequencing, cells with high TCR expression could be over-represented. For type 1 diabetes patients, VDJ junctions showed fewer insertions and more deletions.

Germline values: CDR1 LGHNA, CDR2 YNFKEQ. CDR3 length: 16 amino acids. Trimming cost V 0 bases and J 6 bases; bases outside gene matches: 6. The sequenced template was cDNA made from the entire isolated RNA. Sequencing was performed with immunoSEQ multiplex PCR; in TCRdb, only in-frame clones are kept and a portion is missing. The sample carries 100,000 to 150,000 clones, 17% recorded once. Remarks on this clone: Its antigen is unknown.

The TCR sequence derives from a man younger than 35 with type 1 diabetes. This chain links TRBV4-2 with TRBJ2-2; TRBD1 agrees at 8 bases. Sequenced sample: central memory CD4+ T cells from blood. This CDR3 reads CASSQDPDRGAGELFF. For the CDR3, the DNA is TGTGCCAGCAGCCAAGATCCCGACAGGGGTGCCGGGGAGCTGTTTTTT.